Following are 2 T cell receptor beta chains from one sample sequenced in a study of breast tumors, draining lymph nodes, adjacent tissues. TCRdb used MiXCR to reprocess the multiplex PCR reads, holding one entry per CDR3 protein. The sample contains about 200,000 distinct CDR3 sequences, under 35% of which appear only once. Axillary draining lymph nodes of breast cancer patients supplied the node samples. Sample: axillary lymph node tissue. These receptors were obtained from a female donor with breast cancer. Some clones in this sample may be carry-over from other donors' samples.

Ten or more counts support this clonotype. CDR3 protein: CASSHGTGGLNSPLHF. The CDR3 DNA follows: TGTGCCAGCAGCCACGGGACAGGGGGCCTTAATTCACCCCTCCACTTT. The genes are TRBV3-1 and TRBJ1-6; 12 bases map to TRBD1. This CDR3 spans 16 amino acids. Trimming removed 3 bases from V and 6 bases from J; junction bases left unmatched: 3. Germline V gene sequence: CDR1 LGHDT, CDR2 YNNKEL (reference sequence).

This clonotype has ten or more counts. This rearrangement joins TRBV9 to TRBJ2-7; 7 bases agree with TRBD1. This CDR3 comprises 11 residues. The germline V gene has CDR1 SGDLS and CDR2 YYNGEE. The chain's CDR3 is CPGTANYEQYF. CDR3 nucleotide sequence: TGTCCCGGGACAGCGAACTACGAGCAGTACTTC.